This TCR beta chain comes out of a study of OX40 agonist ivuxolimab in advanced cancers. Turning to the study itself: Eligibility rules accepted prior anti-PD-1, anti-PD-L1 or anti-CTLA-4 therapy, and 40% had some.

A few counts support this clone. Its antigen is unidentified. Sequenced by immunoSEQ multiplex PCR; TCRdb stores in-frame clones only, minus some. The sample lists around 62,000 clones, around 83% seen once, with around 1.7% in the top ten. Study-level findings and limits: Both CD4+ and CD8+ T cell populations in blood had undergone clonal expansion by week 6 at 0.1 to 3.0 mg/kg. Nonresponders included some who also had low normalized T-cell clonal expansion.

The investigators sampled blood at baseline, at cycle 4 day 1, and at cycle 7 day 1. Germline values: CDR1 SGHDT, CDR2 YYEEEE. This CDR3 is built from 14 residues. Trimming shortened V by 1 base and J by 5 bases, and 12 bases separated the two germline ends. The chain uses TRBV5-6 and TRBJ2-5; possibly TRBD2 for D (6 bases). The sample was CD4+ or CD8+ T cells sorted from blood, taken in a trial of the OX40 agonist ivuxolimab. This sequence was found in an adult with an advanced solid tumor such as melanoma, head and neck, liver or kidney cancer. The CDR3 DNA sequence: TGTGCCAGCAGCTTGAGGGACTCGAGGGAGACCCAGTACTTC. It is translated as CASSLRDSRETQYF.